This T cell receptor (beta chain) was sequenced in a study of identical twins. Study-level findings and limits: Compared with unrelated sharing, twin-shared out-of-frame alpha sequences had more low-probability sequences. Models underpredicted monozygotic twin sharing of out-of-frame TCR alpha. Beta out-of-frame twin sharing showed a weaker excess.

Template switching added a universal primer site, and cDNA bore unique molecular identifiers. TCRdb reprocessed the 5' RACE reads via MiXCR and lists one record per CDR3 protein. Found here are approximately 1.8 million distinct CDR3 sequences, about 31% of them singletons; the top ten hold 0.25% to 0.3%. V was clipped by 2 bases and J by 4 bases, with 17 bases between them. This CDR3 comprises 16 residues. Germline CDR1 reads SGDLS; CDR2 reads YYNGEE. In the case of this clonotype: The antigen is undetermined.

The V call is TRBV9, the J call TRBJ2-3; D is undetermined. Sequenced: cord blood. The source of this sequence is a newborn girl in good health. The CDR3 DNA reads TGTGCCAGCAGCGTCCTCCCTCGTGGTTCGTCAGATACGCAGTATTTT. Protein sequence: CASSVLPRGSSDTQYF.